Each of the 9 T cell receptor beta chains below was sequenced from the same sample in a study of blood T cell repertoires in COVID-19. The repertoire was sequenced with immunoSEQ multiplex PCR; TCRdb's copy has only in-frame clones and lacks some. Found here are some 89,000 clones, less than 95% of them singletons; the top ten hold about 1.8%. Sequenced input: peripheral blood. The receptors shown here come from a man between 60 and 75 years old with acute or convalescent COVID-19.

V and J are TRBV6-6 and TRBJ1-5; 9 bases are shared with TRBD1. This CDR3 comprises 13 residues. Germline V gene lookup returns CDR1 MNHNY and CDR2 SVGAGI (reference sequence). V lost 5 bases, J lost 7 bases, and 3 bases stayed unmatched. As DNA, the CDR3 is TGTGCCAGCAGTCCGGACAGGGGCCAGCCCCAGCATTTT. Its protein is CASSPDRGQPQHF.

This chain joins TRBV18 and TRBJ1-4; D unresolved. The germline V gene has CDR1 KGHSH and CDR2 LQKENI. The CDR3 has 16 amino acids. Trimming removed 3 bases from V and 10 bases from J, with 21 bases in between. The CDR3 loop reads CASSPQENIGSLKLFF. The CDR3, as DNA: TGTGCCAGCTCACCCCAAGAGAATATCGGGTCCCTAAAACTGTTTTTT.

The V call is TRBV2, the J call TRBJ1-6; TRBD1 aligns across 7 bases. The CDR3 sequence is 15 residues long. Germline CDR1 reads SNHLY; CDR2 reads FYNNEI. Losses at the gene ends were 6 bases for V and 7 bases for J; bases not matched to a gene: 9. The CDR3 nucleotides are TGTGCCAGCAGGGTAGGGGGCGCGGGGAATTCACCCCTCCACTTT. It is translated as CASRVGGAGNSPLHF.

This chain uses TRBV7-2 with TRBJ2-5; 9 bases fit TRBD2. The junction had 6 bases not matched to a gene; V was cut back by 5 bases and J by 2 bases. Per the germline V gene, CDR1 is SGHTA and CDR2 is FQGNSA. The CDR3 contains 15 residues. DNA for the CDR3: TGTGCCAGCAGCCCCGGGACTAGCAGGCAAGAGACCCAGTACTTC. Protein product: CASSPGTSRQETQYF.

In its sample, this clone was seen once. The rearrangement links TRBV2 to TRBJ1-5, with TRBD1 matching over 9 bases. The CDR3 is 15 amino acids. Trimming removed 6 bases from V and 0 bases from J; junction bases left unmatched: 3. The V gene's germline CDR1 is SNHLY and CDR2 FYNNEI. The CDR3 loop reads CASRGTGYSNQPQHF. In DNA, the CDR3 is TGTGCCAGCAGGGGGACAGGGTATAGCAATCAGCCCCAGCATTTT.

The chain uses TRBV5-5 and TRBJ1-3; perhaps TRBD1 as D (6 bases). The ends were cut back, 4 bases at V and 0 bases at J, with 11 bases in the middle. Germline V gene lookup returns CDR1 SGHKS and CDR2 YYEKEE (reference sequence). The CDR3 runs to 15 residues. The DNA of the CDR3 is TGTGCCAGCAGCCTACGGACAGACTCTGGAAACACCATATATTTT. Its protein is CASSLRTDSGNTIYF.

This chain links TRBV19 with TRBJ1-2; 8 nucleotides align to TRBD1. CDR3 length: 17 amino acids. J was trimmed by 4 bases and V by 2 bases; bases with no gene match: 12. CDR1 is LNHDA and CDR2 is SQIVND in the germline V gene (reference sequence). CDR3 nucleotide sequence: TGTGCCAGTAGTATAATCCCCTCACAGGGGGTAGGCTATGGCTACACCTTC. Translated, it gives CASSIIPSQGVGYGYTF. Together with reference TRBV19 and TRBJ1-2, the CDR3 gives the full variable domain: DGGITQSPKYLFRKEGQNVTLSCEQNLNHDAMYWYRQDPGQGLRLIYYSQIVNDFQKGDIAEGYSVSREKKESFPLTVTSAQKNPTAFYLCASSIIPSQGVGYGYTFGSGTRLTVV.

V and J are TRBV30 and TRBJ2-3; 8 bases align to TRBD2. Looked up from germline, CDR1 is GTSNPN and CDR2 is SVGIG (reference sequence). Unmatched junction bases numbered 9, after V lost 3 bases and J lost 1 base. The CDR3 totals 16 residues. The CDR3 loop reads CAWSPRTSLRTDTQYF. Here the CDR3 DNA reads TGTGCCTGGAGCCCTCGGACTAGCCTACGCACAGATACGCAGTATTTT.

The chain links TRBV7-8 to TRBJ2-1; TRBD1 might be the D (6 bases). Germline loops: CDR1 SGHVS, CDR2 FQNEAQ. Trimming took off 1 base at V and 5 bases at J, with 24 bases between the two ends. This CDR3 has 19 residues. CDR3 bases: TGTGCCAGCAGCTTAGTAGACCTAACAGGGTCGAGGGAAGACAATGAGCAGTTCTTC. This sequence encodes CASSLVDLTGSREDNEQFF. Full variable domain (outside the CDR3, taken from reference TRBV7-8 and TRBJ2-1): GAGVSQSPRYKVAKRGQDVALRCDPISGHVSLFWYQQALGQGPEFLTYFQNEAQLDKSGLPSDRFFAERPEGSVSTLKIQRTQQEDSAVYLCASSLVDLTGSREDNEQFFGPGTRLTVL.